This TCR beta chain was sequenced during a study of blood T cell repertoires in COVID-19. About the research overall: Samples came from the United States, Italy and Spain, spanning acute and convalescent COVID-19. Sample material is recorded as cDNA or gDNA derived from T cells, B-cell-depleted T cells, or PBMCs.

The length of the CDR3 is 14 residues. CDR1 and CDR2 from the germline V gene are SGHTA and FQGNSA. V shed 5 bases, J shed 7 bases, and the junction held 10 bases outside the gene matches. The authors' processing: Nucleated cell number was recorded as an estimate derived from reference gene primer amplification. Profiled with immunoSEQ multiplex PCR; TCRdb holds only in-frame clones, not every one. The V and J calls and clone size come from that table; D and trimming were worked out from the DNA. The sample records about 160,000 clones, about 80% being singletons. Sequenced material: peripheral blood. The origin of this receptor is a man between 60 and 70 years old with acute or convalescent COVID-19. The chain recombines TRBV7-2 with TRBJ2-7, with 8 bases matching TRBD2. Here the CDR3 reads CASSPGGKGGEQYF. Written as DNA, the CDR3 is TGTGCCAGCAGCCCGGGGGGGAAGGGAGGGGAGCAGTACTTC.